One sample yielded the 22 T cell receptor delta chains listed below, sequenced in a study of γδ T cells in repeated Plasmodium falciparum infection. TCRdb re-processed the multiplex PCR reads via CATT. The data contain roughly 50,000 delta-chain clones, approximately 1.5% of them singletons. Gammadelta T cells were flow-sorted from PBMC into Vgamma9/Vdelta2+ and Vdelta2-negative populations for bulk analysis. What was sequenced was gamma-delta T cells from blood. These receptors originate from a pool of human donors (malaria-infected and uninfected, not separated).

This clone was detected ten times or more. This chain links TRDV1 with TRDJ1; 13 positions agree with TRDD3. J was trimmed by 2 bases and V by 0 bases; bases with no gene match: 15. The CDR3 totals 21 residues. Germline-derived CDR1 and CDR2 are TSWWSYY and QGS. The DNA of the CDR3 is TGTGCTCTTGGGGAACTTCTGTGGGATCTACTGGGGGATACGTGTACCGATAAACTCATCTTT. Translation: CALGELLWDLLGDTCTDKLIF.

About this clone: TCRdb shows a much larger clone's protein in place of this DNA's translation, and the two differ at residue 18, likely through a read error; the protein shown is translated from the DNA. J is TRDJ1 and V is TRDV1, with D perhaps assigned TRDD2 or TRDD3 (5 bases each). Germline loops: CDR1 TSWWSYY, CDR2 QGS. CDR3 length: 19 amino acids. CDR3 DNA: TGTGCTCTTGGGGAACGGTTCCTGGCGACGGGGACCCACACCGATAAACTCACCTTT. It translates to CALGERFLATGTHTDKLTF.

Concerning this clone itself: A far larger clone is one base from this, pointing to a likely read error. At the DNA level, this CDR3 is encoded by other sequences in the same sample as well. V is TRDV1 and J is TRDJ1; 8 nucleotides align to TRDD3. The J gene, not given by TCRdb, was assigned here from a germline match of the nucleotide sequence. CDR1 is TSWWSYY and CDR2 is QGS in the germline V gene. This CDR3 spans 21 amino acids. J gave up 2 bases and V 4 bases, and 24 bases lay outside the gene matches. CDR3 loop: CALGAPPSVPPVLGVTDKLIF. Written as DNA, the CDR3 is TGTGCTCTTGGGGCCCCCCCTAGCGTCCCTCCCGTACTGGGGGTTACCGATAAACTCATCTTT.

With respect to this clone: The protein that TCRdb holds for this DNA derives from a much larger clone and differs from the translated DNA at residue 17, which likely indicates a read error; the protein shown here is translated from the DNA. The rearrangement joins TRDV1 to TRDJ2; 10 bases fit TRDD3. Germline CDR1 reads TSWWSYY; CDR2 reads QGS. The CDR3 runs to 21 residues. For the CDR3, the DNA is TGTGCTCTTGGGGAACCGGATCCCCTTCTGGGGGATAAGGGATTGACAGAACAACTCTTCTTT. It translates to CALGEPDPLLGDKGLTEQLFF.

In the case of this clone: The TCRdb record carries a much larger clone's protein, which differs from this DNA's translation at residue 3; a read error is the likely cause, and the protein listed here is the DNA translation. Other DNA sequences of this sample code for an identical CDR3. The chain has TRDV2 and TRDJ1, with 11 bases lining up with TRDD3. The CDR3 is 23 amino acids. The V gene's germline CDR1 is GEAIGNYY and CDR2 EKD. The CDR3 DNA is TGTGCCTATGACTCATCGCTTCCTACAGGTTGGAACTGGGGGATAAGGTACACCGATAAACTCATCTTC. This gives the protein CAYDSSLPTGWNWGIRYTDKLIF.

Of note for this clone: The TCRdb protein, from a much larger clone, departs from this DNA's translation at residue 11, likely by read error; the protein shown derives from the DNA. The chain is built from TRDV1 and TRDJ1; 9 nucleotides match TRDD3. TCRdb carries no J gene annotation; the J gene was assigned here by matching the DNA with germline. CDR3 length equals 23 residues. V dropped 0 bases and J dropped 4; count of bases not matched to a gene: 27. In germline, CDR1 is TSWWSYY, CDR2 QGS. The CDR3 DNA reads TGTGCTCTTGGGGAACTTGAGTACTGGGGGACCTATAAGGGTCCTCCTGGCGGCGATAAACTCATCTTT. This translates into CALGELEYWGTYKGPPGGDKLIF.

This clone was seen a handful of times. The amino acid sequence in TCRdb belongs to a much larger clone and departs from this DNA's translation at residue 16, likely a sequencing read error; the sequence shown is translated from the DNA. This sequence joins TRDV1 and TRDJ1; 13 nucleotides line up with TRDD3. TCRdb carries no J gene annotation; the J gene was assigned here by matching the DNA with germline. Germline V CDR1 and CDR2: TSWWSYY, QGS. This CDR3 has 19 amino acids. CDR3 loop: CALLTPPNWGIRGTDRLIF. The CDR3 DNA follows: TGTGCTCTTCTCACCCCTCCAAACTGGGGGATACGGGGCACCGATAGACTCATCTTT.

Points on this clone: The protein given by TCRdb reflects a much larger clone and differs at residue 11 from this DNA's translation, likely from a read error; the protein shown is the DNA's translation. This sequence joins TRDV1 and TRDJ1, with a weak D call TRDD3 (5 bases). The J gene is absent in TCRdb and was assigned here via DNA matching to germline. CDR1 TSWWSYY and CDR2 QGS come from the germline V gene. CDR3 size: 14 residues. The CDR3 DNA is TGTGCTCTTGGGGAGGATAGAGGGGACGATAGACTCATCTTT. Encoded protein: CALGEDRGDDRLIF.

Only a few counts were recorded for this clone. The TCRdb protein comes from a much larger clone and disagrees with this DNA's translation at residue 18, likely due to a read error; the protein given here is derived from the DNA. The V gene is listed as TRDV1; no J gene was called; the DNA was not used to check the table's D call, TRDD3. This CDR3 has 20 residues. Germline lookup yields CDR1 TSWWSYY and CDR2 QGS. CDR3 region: CALERPSQYWGITYTDKPIF. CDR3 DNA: TGTGCTCTCGAAAGGCCTTCTCAGTACTGGGGGATTACGTACACCGATAAACCCATCTTT.

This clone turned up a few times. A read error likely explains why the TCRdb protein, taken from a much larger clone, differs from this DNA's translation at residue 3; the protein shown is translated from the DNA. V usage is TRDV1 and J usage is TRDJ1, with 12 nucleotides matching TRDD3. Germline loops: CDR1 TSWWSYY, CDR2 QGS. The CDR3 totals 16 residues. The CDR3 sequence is CAVGNNWGIHVDKLIF. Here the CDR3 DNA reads TGTGCTGTTGGGAATAACTGGGGGATACACGTCGATAAACTCATCTTT.

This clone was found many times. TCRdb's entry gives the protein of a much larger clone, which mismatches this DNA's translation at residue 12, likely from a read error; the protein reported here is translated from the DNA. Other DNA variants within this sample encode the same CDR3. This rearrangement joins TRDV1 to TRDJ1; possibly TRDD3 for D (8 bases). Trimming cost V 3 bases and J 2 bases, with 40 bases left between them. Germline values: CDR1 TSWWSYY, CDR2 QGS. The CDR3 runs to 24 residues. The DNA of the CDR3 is TGTGCTCTTGGGGATCGCAAGGCCTTCCTTTCCCCGTACTGGGGGTCCCGAGGAACCGATAAACTCATCTTT. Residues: CALGDRKAFLSPYWGSRGTDKLIF.

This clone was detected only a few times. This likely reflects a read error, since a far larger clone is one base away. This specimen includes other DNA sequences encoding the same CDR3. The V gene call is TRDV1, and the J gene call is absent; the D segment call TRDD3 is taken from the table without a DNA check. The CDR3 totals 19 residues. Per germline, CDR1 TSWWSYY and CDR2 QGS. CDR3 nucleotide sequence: TGTGCTCTTGGGGAGCTGGTTCTTTCTCGGCACTGGGGGATAATACCGATCATCTTT. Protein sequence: CALGELVLSRHWGIIPIIF.

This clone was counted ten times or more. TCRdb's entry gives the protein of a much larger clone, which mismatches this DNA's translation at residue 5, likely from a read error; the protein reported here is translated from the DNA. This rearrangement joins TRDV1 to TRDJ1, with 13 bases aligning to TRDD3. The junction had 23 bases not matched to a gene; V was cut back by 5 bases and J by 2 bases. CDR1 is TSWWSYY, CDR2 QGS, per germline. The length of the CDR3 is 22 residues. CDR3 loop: CALGPPLGRSTGGYGTTDKLIF. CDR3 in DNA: TGTGCTCTTGGGCCCCCATTAGGCCGTAGTACTGGGGGATACGGTACTACCGATAAACTCATCTTT.

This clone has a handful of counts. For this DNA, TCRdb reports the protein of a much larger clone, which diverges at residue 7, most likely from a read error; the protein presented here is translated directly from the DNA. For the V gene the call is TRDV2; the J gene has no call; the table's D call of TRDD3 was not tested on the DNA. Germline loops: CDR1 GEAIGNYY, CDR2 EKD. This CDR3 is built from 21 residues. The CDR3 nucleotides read TGTGCCTGTGACACCGACGACTGGGGGATACGCGTCTTACCAATCACACCCCCTCGGATCTTT. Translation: CACDTDDWGIRVLPITPPRIF.

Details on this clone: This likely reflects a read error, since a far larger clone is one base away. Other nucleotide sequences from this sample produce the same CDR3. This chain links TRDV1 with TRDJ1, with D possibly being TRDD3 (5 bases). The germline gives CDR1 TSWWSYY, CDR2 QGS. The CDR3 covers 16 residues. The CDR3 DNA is TGTGCCCTTGGGATCGAACAGCCCGCATACACCGATAAACTCATCTTT. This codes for CALGIEQPAYTDKLIF.

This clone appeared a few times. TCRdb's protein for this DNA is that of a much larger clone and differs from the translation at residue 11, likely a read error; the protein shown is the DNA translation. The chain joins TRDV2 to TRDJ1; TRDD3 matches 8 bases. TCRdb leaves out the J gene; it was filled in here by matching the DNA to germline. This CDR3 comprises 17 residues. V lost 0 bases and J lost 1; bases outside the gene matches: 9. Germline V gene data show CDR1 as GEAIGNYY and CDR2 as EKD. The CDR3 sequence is CACDTLARGDSTDKLIF. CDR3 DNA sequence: TGTGCCTGTGACACCCTAGCCCGGGGGGATAGCACCGATAAACTCATCTTT.

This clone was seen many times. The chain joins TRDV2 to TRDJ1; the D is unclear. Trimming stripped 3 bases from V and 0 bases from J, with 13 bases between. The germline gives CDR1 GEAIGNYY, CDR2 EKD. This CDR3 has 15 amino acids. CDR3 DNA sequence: TGTGCCTGTGACCCCCTGGAGACGTACACCGATAAACTCATCTTT. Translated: CACDPLETYTDKLIF.

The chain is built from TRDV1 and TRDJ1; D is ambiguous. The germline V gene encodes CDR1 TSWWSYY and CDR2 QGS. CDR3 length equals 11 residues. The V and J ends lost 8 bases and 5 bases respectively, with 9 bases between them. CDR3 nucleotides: TGTGCTCTTTTGGGAGGTGATAAACTCATCTTT. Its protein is CALLGGDKLIF.

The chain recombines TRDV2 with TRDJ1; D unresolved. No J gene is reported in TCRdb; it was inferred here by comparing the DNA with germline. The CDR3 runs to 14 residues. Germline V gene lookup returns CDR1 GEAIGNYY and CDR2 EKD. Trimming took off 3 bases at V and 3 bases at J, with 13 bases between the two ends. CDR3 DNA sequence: TGTGCCTGTGACGTCCGACGGGTCCCCGATAAACTCATCTTT. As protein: CACDVRRVPDKLIF.

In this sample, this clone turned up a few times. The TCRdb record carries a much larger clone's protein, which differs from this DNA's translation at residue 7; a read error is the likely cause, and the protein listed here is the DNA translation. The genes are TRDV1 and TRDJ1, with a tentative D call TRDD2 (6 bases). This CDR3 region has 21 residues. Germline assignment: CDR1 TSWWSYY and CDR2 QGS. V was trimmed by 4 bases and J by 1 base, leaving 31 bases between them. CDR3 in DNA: TGTGCTCTTGGGGTCCTACGTCCTACGCATGGACCGGGGGGTCTCACCGATAAACTCATCTTT. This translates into CALGVLRPTHGPGGLTDKLIF.

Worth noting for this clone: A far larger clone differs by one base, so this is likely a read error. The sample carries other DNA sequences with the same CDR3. The CDR3 DNA reads TGTGCTCTTGGGGAACGACCTACCTCGCTAACTGGGGGATACGCTGCCGGGTACACCGACAAACTCATCTTT. As protein: CALGERPTSLTGGYAAGYTDKLIF. The chain couples TRDV1 to TRDJ1; TRDD3 aligns across 13 bases. The CDR3 is 24 residues long. From germline, CDR1 is TSWWSYY and CDR2 QGS.

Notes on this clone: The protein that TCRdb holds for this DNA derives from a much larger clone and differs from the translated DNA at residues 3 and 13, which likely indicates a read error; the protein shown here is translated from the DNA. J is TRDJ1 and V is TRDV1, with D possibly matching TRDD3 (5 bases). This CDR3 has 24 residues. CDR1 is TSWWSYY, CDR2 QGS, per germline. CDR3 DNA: TGTGCTATTGGGGAACCGGTAATGATCGCCCTCCAGTGCTGGTTATGGACCGGGACCGATAAACTCATCTTT. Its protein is CAIGEPVMIALQCWLWTGTDKLIF.